Reported below is one TCR beta chain. The data stem from a study of blood T cell repertoires in COVID-19. This table comes from immunoSEQ multiplex PCR, and its TCRdb copy is limited to in-frame clones, with some not included. The sample includes about 44,000 clones, 88% of them seen just once. This CDR3 has 14 residues. CDR1 LNHDA and CDR2 SQIVND come from the germline V gene (reference sequence). The V and J ends lost 4 bases and 6 bases, in that order; junction bases with no gene match: 4. The sequenced material came from peripheral blood. This clonotype originated in a middle-aged woman with acute or convalescent COVID-19. The chain couples TRBV19 to TRBJ2-2, with TRBD1 matching 8 bases. The CDR3 here is CASSSRGRSGELFF. The CDR3, as DNA: TGTGCCAGTAGTAGCAGGGGGCGGTCCGGGGAGCTGTTTTTT.